The entry below gives a single TCR beta chain sequence along with its context. TCRdb's table, derived via immunoSEQ multiplex PCR, lists solely in-frame clones and lacks some. The table lists roughly 360,000 clones, roughly 80% of them singletons. The sample comes from a study of blood T cell repertoires in COVID-19. V lost 4 bases and J lost 5; bases outside the gene matches: 6. Germline CDR1 reads SGHTA; CDR2 reads FQGTGA. This CDR3 region has 15 residues. The sequence derives from a woman aged 45-65 years who had recovered from COVID-19. V is TRBV7-3 and J is TRBJ2-2, with 8 bases fitting TRBD2. The sample taken for sequencing was PBMCs or T cells enriched from blood (not recorded which). The CDR3: CASSSTSGVTGELFF. CDR3 bases: TGTGCCAGCAGCTCCACTAGCGGAGTGACCGGGGAGCTGTTTTTT. The full variable domain, completed using reference TRBV7-3 and TRBJ2-2, is GAGVSQTPSNKVTEKGKYVELRCDPISGHTALYWYRQSLGQGPEFLIYFQGTGAADDSGLPNDRFFAVRPEGSVSTLKIQRTERGDSAVYLCASSSTSGVTGELFFGEGSRLTVL.